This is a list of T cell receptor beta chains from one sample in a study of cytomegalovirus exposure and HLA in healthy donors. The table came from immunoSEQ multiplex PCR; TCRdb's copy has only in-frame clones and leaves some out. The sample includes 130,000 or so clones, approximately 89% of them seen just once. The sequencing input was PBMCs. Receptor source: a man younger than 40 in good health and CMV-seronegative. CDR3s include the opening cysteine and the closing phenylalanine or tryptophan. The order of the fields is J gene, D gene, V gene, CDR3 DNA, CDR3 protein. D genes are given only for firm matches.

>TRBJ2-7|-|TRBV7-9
TGTGCCAGCAGCTCTGGGACACCCAGCTCCTACGAGCAGTACTTC
CASSSGTPSSYEQYF
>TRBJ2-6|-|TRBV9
TGTGCCAGCAGCGTAGGGCAGGGGGCCAACGTCCTGACTTTC
CASSVGQGANVLTF
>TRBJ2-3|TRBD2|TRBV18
TGTGCCAGCTCACCGGCGGGGGGACCCACACATACGCAGTATTTT
CASSPAGGPTHTQYF
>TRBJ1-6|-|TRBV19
TGTGCCAGTAGTATAAGCGGGTTCACTTCACCCCTCCACTTT
CASSISGFTSPLHF
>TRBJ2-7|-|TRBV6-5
TGTGCCAGCAAGTCCAGTCCAAGCTCCTACGAGCAGTACTTC
CASKSSPSSYEQYF
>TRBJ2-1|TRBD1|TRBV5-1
TGCGCCAGCAGCCACGGACAGGGGGTTTTCTACAATGAGCAGTTCTTC
CASSHGQGVFYNEQFF
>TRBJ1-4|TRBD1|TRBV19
TGTGCCAGTAGTACCCGACAGGGGGAAGAAAAACTGTTTTTT
CASSTRQGEEKLFF
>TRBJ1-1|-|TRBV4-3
TGCGCCAGCAGCCAAGATAGGGGCCTTGAGAACACTGAAGCTTTCTTT
CASSQDRGLENTEAFF
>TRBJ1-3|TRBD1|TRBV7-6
TGTGCCAGCAGCCCGACAGGGTCTGGAAACACCATATATTTT
CASSPTGSGNTIYF
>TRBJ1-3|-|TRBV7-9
TGTGCCAGCAGCTCCCTGCGGAGGAACTCTGGAAACACCATATATTTT
CASSSLRRNSGNTIYF
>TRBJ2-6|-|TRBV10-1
TGCGCCAGCAGTGAGTCCCACTCTGGGGCCAACGTCCTGACTTTC
CASSESHSGANVLTF
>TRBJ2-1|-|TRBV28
TGTGCCAGTATCAACGGGTTGATCGTAGGTGAGCAGTTCTTC
CASINGLIVGEQFF
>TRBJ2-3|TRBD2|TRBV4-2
TGTGCCAGCAGCCAAGCGCTAGCGGATAGCACAGATACGCAGTATTTT
CASSQALADSTDTQYF
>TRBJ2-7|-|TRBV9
TGTGCCAGCAGTACGACAGACTCCCCTTACGAGCAGTACTTC
CASSTTDSPYEQYF
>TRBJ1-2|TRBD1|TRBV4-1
TGCGCCAGCAGTTGGACGACAGGGGGCCGGTATGGCTACACCTTC
CASSWTTGGRYGYTF
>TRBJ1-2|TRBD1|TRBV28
TGTGCCAGTCAGGGGGCGAGTCGGAACTATGGCTACACCTTC
CASQGASRNYGYTF
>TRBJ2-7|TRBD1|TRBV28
TGTGCCAGCAGTCCCCTTCGGGCGACAGGGGTGTACGAGCAGTACTTC
CASSPLRATGVYEQYF
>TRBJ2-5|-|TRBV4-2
TGTGCCAGCAGCTCAGACTTACAAGAGACCCAGTACTTC
CASSSDLQETQYF
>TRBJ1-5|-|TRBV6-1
TGTGCCGGGCGCAATAGCAATCAGCCCCAGCATTTT
CAGRNSNQPQHF